This TCR beta chain derives from a study of CD8 T cells in ankylosing spondylitis. In regard to this clonotype: Antigen: not known.

The V end was cut by 7 bases, the J end by 1 base, with 12 bases between. The CDR3 is 14 residues long. Looked up from germline, CDR1 is MDHEN and CDR2 is SYDVKM. Scientists made TCR beta libraries using quantitative 5'-RACE with molecular barcodes. Each CDR3 protein gets one entry after TCRdb re-called the 5' RACE reads with MiXCR. Here the sample spans 220,000 or so distinct CDR3 sequences, 18% being singletons. Notes on the study in general: Reportedly, matched ankylosing spondylitis synovial fluid was significantly enriched for disease-linked clones. Disease-linked clones bore a CD8+ phenotype, appearing relatively rarely in peripheral blood. Ankylosing spondylitis blood seemed to carry a telltale TCR beta motif made of eight highly homologous variants. There were earlier reports of some motif variants in reactive arthritis synovial fluid and blood.

The chain carries TRBV28 and TRBJ2-3; D is uncertain. This clonotype originated in a male donor with ankylosing spondylitis. The sample consisted of blood, either unsorted or a sorted T cell fraction (not recorded which). CDR3 protein: CASMKAWGTDTQYF. CDR3 DNA sequence: TGTGCCAGCATGAAGGCTTGGGGCACAGATACGCAGTATTTT.